This T cell receptor (beta chain) was profiled in a study of control samples from healthy donors and cancer patients. Repertoires were generated with immunoSEQ multiplex PCR, while TCRdb's copy carries only in-frame clones and drops some. The data show 150,000 to 180,000 clones, with over 85% seen just once and roughly 2.3% held by the top ten. Germline CDR1 is SGHTA and CDR2 is FQGNSA. The CDR3 is made up of 15 amino acids. V lost 4 bases, J lost 3 bases, and 15 bases lay in between. The sample comprised blood. The receptor comes from a man aged 45-60 years in good health. The gene calls are TRBV7-2 and TRBJ2-5; D call uncertain. The CDR3 loop is CASSYSWGYEETQYF. DNA of the CDR3: TGTGCCAGCAGCTACTCGTGGGGTTACGAAGAGACCCAGTACTTC.